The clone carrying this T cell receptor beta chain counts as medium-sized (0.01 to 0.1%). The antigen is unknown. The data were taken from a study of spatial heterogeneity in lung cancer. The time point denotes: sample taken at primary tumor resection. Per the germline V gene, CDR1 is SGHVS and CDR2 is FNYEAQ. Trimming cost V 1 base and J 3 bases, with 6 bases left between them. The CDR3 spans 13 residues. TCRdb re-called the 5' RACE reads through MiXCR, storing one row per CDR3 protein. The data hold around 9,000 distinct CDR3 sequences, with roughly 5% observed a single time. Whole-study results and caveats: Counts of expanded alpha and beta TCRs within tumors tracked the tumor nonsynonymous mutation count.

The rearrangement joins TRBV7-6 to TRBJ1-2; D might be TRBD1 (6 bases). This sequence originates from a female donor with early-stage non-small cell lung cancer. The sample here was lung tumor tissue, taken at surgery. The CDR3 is CASSLGTDYGYTF. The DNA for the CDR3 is TGTGCCAGCAGCTTAGGGACAGACTATGGCTACACCTTC.